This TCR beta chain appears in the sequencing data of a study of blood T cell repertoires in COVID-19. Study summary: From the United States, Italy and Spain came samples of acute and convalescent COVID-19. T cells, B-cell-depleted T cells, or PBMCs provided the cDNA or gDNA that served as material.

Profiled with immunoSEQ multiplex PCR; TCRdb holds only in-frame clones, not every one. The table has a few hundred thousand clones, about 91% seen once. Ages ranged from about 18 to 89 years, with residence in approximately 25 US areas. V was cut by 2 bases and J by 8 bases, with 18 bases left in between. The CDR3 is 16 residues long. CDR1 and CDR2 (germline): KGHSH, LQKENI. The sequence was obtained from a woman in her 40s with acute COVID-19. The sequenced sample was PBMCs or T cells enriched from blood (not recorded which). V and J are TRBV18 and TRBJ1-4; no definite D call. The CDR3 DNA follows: TGTGCCAGCTCACCATCTTTACCGGGGTATGAGGAAAAACTGTTTTTT. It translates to CASSPSLPGYEEKLFF.